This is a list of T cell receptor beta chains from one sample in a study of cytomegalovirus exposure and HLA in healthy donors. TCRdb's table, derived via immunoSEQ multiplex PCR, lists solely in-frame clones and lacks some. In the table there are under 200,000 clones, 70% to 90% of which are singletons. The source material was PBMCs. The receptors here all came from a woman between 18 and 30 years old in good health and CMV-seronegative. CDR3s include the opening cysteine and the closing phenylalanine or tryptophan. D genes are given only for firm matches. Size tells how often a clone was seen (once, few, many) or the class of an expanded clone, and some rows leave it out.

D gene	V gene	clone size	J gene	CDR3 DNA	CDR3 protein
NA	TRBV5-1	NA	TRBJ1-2	TGCGCCAGCACCCGGCAGGACAGCAGCTATGGCTACACCTTC	CASTRQDSSYGYTF
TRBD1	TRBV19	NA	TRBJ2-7	TGTGCCAGTAGTTACGGACAGGGAACAGGAGAGCAGTACTTC	CASSYGQGTGEQYF
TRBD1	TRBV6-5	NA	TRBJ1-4	TGTGCCAGCAGTGCCGGACAGGGGCTTAATGAAAAACTGTTTTTT	CASSAGQGLNEKLFF
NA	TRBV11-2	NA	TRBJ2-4	TGTGCCAGCAGCTTAGGACAGCTCGTCAAAAACATTCAGTACTTC	CASSLGQLVKNIQYF
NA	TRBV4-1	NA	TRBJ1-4	TGCGCCAGCAGCCAAGTTAGACAGGACGTTGGTGAAAAACTGTTTTTT	CASSQVRQDVGEKLFF
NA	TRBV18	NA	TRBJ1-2	TGTGCCAGCTCACCACTAGATGGGCATGGCTACACCTTC	CASSPLDGHGYTF
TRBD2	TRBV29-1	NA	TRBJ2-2	TGCAGCGAGGGCGGGGGAGAAAACACCGGGGAGCTGTTTTTT	CSEGGGENTGELFF
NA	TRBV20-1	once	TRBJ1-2	TGCAGTGCTCTGACAGACTATGGCTACACCTTC	CSALTDYGYTF
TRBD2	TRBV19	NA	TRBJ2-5	TGTGCCAGTAGTATACTTGCCGGGACTAGCGACGAGACCCAGTACTTC	CASSILAGTSDETQYF
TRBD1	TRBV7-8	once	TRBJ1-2	TGTGCCAGCAGCCCAGGCCCGACAGGGCGGGATGGCTACACCTTC	CASSPGPTGRDGYTF
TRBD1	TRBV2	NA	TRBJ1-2	TGTGCCAGCAGGAGCCTGAGCCGTGACAGGGGGGTCTATGGCTACACCTTC	CASRSLSRDRGVYGYTF
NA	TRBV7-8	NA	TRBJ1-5	TGTGCCAGCAGCGTAGGGGTAGCCTATAGCAATCAGCCCCAGCATTTT	CASSVGVAYSNQPQHF
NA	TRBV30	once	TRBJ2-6	TGTGCCTGGAGTATAGTGGGTCCGGCGGGAGCCAACGTCCTGACTTTC	CAWSIVGPAGANVLTF
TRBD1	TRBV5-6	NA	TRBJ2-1	TGTGCCAGCAGCCGAACAGGGGGCGATGAGCAGTTCTTC	CASSRTGGDEQFF
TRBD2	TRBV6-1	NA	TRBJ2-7	TGTGCCAGCAGTGAAGCGCTTGGTGAGCGGGGGGGCCTCTACGAGCAGTACTTC	CASSEALGERGGLYEQYF
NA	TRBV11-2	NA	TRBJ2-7	TGTGCCAGCAGCTTAGTTCGGGGGGCTCCCTACGAGCAGTACTTC	CASSLVRGAPYEQYF